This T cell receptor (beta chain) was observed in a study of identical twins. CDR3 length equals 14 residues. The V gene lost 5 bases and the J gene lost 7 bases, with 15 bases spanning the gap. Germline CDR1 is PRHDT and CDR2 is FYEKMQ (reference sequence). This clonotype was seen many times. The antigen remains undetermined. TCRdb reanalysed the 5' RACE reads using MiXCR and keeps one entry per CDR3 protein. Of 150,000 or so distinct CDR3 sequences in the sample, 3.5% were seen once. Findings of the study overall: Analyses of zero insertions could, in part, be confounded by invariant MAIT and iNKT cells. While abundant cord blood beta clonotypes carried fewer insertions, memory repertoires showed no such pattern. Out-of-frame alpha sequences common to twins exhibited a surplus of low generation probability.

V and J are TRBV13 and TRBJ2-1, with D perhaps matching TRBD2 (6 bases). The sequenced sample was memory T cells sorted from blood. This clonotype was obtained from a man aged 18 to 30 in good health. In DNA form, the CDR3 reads TGTGCCAGCAGCCCCACGGGACTCGGGAATGAGCAGTTCTTC. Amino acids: CASSPTGLGNEQFF.